The rows below give T cell receptor beta chains drawn from one sample of a study of graft-versus-host responses after intestinal transplantation. Method: immunoSEQ multiplex PCR; TCRdb's copy keeps in-frame clones and lacks some. The repertoire includes about 37,000 clones, roughly 90% of them detected once, and 18% sits in the top ten. The source was ileum tissue, collected about 28 weeks after intestinal transplant. These receptor sequences come from a human patient who received an intestinal transplant, so some T cells may come from the graft donor. Both conserved end residues are part of each CDR3. The D gene is left open where the match is weak. Part of the rows lack a size; the others show once, few, many or a class for expanded clones.

D gene,clone size,J gene,V gene,CDR3 protein,CDR3 DNA
.,.,TRBJ1-4,TRBV27,CASSPRGNEKLFF,TGTGCCAGCAGTCCCCGGGGGAATGAAAAACTGTTTTTT
.,.,TRBJ2-7,TRBV10-2,CASSEIREQYF,TGCGCCAGCAGTGAGATAAGGGAGCAGTACTTC
.,.,TRBJ2-3,TRBV10-3,CAISSSPDTQYF,TGTGCCATCAGTTCTAGCCCAGATACGCAGTATTTT
TRBD2,.,TRBJ2-1,TRBV15,CATSRGRGTSGIEQFF,TGTGCCACCAGCCGAGGCCGCGGGACTAGCGGGATTGAGCAGTTCTTC
.,.,TRBJ1-2,TRBV5-1,CASSLYWGSKEGYTF,TGCGCCAGCAGCTTGTATTGGGGGAGTAAGGAGGGCTACACCTTC
.,.,TRBJ2-7,TRBV27,CASSWGQSYEQYF,TGTGCCAGCAGTTGGGGACAATCCTACGAGCAGTACTTC
TRBD1,.,TRBJ2-2,TRBV2,CASSEPGQSTGELFF,TGTGCCAGCAGTGAGCCGGGACAGTCCACCGGGGAGCTGTTTTTT
TRBD2,.,TRBJ2-1,TRBV7-3,CASSINSGTYNEQFF,TGTGCCAGCAGCATCAATAGCGGGACCTACAATGAGCAGTTCTTC
TRBD2,.,TRBJ2-1,TRBV2,CASTILAGGPGEQFF,TGTGCCAGCACTATACTAGCGGGGGGGCCGGGTGAGCAGTTCTTC
TRBD1,.,TRBJ2-7,TRBV10-3,CAISDWGTDREQYF,TGTGCCATCAGTGATTGGGGGACAGATCGCGAGCAGTACTTC
TRBD2,.,TRBJ2-4,TRBV6-5,CASRTSGPRDIQYF,TGTGCCAGCAGGACTAGCGGCCCCAGAGACATTCAGTACTTC
.,.,TRBJ1-6,TRBV5-8,CASSRTFVGSYNSPLHF,TGTGCCAGCAGCCGGACATTTGTCGGCTCCTATAATTCACCCCTCCACTTT
.,.,TRBJ2-7,TRBV11-2,CASSLTHTYEQYF,TGTGCCAGCAGCTTAACGCACACCTACGAGCAGTACTTC
TRBD1,.,TRBJ1-2,TRBV30,CAWNGQGHGYTF,TGTGCCTGGAATGGACAGGGCCATGGCTACACCTTC
.,once,TRBJ1-5,TRBV21-1,CASSNCQPQHF,TGTGCCAGCAGCAACTGTCAGCCCCAGCATTTT